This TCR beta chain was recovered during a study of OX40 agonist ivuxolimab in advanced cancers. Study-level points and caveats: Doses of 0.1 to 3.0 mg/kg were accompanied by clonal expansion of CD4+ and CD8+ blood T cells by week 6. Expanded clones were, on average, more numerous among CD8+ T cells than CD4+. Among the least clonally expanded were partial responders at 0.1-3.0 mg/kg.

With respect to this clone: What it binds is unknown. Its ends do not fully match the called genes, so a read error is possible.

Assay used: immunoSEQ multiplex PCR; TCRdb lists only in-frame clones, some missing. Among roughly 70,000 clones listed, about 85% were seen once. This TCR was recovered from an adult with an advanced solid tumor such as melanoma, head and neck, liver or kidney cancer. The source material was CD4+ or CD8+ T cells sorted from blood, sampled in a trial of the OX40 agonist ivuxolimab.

The CDR3 DNA sequence: TGTGCCAGCAGTCCGATTTCCGGACAGGGGGCATTAGGACACTTC. Protein sequence: CASSPISGQGALGHF. The V gene is TRBV2, the J gene TRBJ1-2, with TRBD1 matching 11 bases. The germline gives CDR1 SNHLY, CDR2 FYNNEI. This CDR3 comprises 15 residues.